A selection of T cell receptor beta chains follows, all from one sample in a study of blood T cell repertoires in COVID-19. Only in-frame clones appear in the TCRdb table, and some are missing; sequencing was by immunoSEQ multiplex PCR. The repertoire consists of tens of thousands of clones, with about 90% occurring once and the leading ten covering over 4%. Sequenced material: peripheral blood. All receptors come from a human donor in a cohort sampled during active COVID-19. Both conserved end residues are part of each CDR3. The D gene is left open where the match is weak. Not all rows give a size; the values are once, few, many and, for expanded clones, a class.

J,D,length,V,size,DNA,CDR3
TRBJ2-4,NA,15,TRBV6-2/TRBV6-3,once,TGTGCCAGCAGTTACGGGGGAGGAGCCAAAAACATTCAGTACTTC,CASSYGGGAKNIQYF
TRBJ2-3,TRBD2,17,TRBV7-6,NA,TGTGCCAGCAGCTCGGGAGTTCAGCTAGCGGGGAGAGATACGCAGTATTTT,CASSSGVQLAGRDTQYF
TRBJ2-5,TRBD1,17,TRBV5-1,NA,TGCGCCAGCAGCTTGGGAAACGGCCTGACAGGGGTAGAGACCCAGTACTTC,CASSLGNGLTGVETQYF
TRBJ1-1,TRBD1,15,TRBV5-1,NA,TGCGCCAGCAGCTCAAATACAGGGGGCGGCACTGAAGCTTTCTTT,CASSSNTGGGTEAFF
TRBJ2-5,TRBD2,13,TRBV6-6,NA,TGTGCCAGCAGAACTAGCGGCCAAGAGACCCAGTACTTC,CASRTSGQETQYF
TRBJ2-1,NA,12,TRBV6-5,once,TGTGCCAGCGGCATCCGGGGGAATGAGCAGTTCTTC,CASGIRGNEQFF
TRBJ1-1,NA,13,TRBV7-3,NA,TGTGCCAGCAGCTTAGCCAGGAACACTGAAGCTTTCTTT,CASSLARNTEAFF
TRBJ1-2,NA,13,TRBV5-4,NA,TGTGCCAGCAGCCTCGACAGAAACTATGGCTACACCTTC,CASSLDRNYGYTF
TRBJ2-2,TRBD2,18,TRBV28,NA,TGTGCCAGCACCCTCACTGGGGGGGGACTAGTGAACACCGGGGAGCTGTTTTTT,CASTLTGGGLVNTGELFF
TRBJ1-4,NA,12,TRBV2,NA,TGTGCCAGCCTACTCTTCGGTGAAAAACTGTTTTTT,CASLLFGEKLFF
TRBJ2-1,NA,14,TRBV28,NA,TGTGCCAGCAGTTCTCCGGGGTCCGCCAGTGAGCAGTTCTTC,CASSSPGSASEQFF
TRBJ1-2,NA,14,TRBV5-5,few,TGTGCCAGCAGCCCTCGTCCGGACTTCTATGGCTACACCTTC,CASSPRPDFYGYTF
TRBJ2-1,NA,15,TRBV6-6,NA,TGTGCCAGCAGCCTGGGGAGGGGGGGATACAATGAGCAGTTCTTC,CASSLGRGGYNEQFF
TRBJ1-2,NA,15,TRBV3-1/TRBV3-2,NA,TGTGCCAGCAGCCAAGGGGGGCATGGGGCATATGGCTACACCTTC,CASSQGGHGAYGYTF
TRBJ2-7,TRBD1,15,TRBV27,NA,TGTGCCAGCAGTTTATCCCGACAGGGGTCCTACGAGCAGTACTTC,CASSLSRQGSYEQYF
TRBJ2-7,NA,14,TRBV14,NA,TGTGCCAGCAGCCAGGGCGGGGAAATCTACGAGCAGTACTTC,CASSQGGEIYEQYF
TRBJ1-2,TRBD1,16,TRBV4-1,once,TGCGCCAGCAGCCAGCCCACAGGGGGCCAGAACTATGGCTACACCTTC,CASSQPTGGQNYGYTF
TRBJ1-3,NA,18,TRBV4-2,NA,TGTGCCAGCAGCCAAGATTCGGCAGGGGCGCACTCTGGAAACACCATATATTTT,CASSQDSAGAHSGNTIYF
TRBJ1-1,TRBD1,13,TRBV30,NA,TGTGCCTGGAGTGTACAGGGGTACACTGAAGCTTTCTTT,CAWSVQGYTEAFF
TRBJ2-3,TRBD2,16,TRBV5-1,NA,TGCGCCAGCAGCCCGGGACTAGCGGGAGGCGCAGATACGCAGTATTTT,CASSPGLAGGADTQYF
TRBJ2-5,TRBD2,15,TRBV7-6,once,TGTGCCAGCAGCTCGGGGGACCGGCGGGGGGAGACCCAGTACTTC,CASSSGDRRGETQYF
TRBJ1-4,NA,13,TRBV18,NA,TGTGCCAGCTCACCGGACAGCAATGAAAAACTGTTTTTT,CASSPDSNEKLFF
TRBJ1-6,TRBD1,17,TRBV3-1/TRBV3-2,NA,TGTGCCAGCAGCCAACTCCGACAGGGCACCTATAATTCACCCCTCCACTTT,CASSQLRQGTYNSPLHF
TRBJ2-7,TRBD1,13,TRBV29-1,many,TGCAGCGTACCCGGGACAGGGGCCAACGAGCAGTACTTC,CSVPGTGANEQYF
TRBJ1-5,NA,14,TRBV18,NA,TGTGCCAGCTCTTCGTACAGGGACGGTCAGCCCCAGCATTTT,CASSSYRDGQPQHF
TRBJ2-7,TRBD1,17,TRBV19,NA,TGTGCCAGTAGTATAGCCGCCGGGACAGGGGTCCTCTACGAGCAGTACTTC,CASSIAAGTGVLYEQYF
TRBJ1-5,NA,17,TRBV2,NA,TGTGCCAGCAGTCGGTTTTCTCGTCAATCTAGCAATCAGCCCCAGCATTTT,CASSRFSRQSSNQPQHF
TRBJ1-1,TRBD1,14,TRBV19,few,TGTGCCAGTAGTAGGGACAGTTCGAACACTGAAGCTTTCTTT,CASSRDSSNTEAFF
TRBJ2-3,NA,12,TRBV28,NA,TGTGCCAGCAGTCAGGGGTTTTGGACGCAGTATTTT,CASSQGFWTQYF
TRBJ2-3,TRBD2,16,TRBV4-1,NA,TGCGCCAGCAGCCACCCGCCACTAGCGGGAGATGATACGCAGTATTTT,CASSHPPLAGDDTQYF
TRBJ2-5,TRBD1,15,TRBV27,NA,TGTGCCAGCAGTCCCTGGACAGGGGAGGGGGAGACCCAGTACTTC,CASSPWTGEGETQYF
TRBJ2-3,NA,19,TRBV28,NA,TGTGCCAGCACCCAGGCCGGCCGGTCCGCGTTGCCTAGCACAGATACGCAGTATTTT,CASTQAGRSALPSTDTQYF
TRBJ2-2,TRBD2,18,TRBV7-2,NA,TGTGCCAGCAGCCTGAGGATTAGCGGGAGAAATAGGGCCGGGGAGCTGTTTTTT,CASSLRISGRNRAGELFF
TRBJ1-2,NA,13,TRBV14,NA,TGTGCCAGCAGCCAGACAACTAACTATGGCTACACCTTC,CASSQTTNYGYTF
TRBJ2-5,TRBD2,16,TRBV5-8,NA,TGTGCCAGCAGCCTGACTAGCGGGGTCACAGGAGAGACCCAGTACTTC,CASSLTSGVTGETQYF
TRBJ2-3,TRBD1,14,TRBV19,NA,TGTGCCAGTAGTGCCAGGGGGCGAACAGATACGCAGTATTTT,CASSARGRTDTQYF
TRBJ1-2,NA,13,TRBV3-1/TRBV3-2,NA,TGTGCCAGCAGCCAAAGGTCTCAGGGAGGCTACACCTTC,CASSQRSQGGYTF
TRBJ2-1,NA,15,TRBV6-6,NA,TGTGCCAGCAGTTACGTGGCGGGGGCGGGCAATGAGCAGTTCTTC,CASSYVAGAGNEQFF
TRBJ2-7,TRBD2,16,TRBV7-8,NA,TGTGCCAGCAGCTTAGCCGGAAGCGGGGGGCTCTACGAGCAGTACTTC,CASSLAGSGGLYEQYF
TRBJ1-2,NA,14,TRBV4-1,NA,TGCGCCAGCAGCCAAGTGGCAGGGCTCGGCGGCTACACCTTC,CASSQVAGLGGYTF
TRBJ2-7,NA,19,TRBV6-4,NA,TGTGCCAGCAGTGACTCGTTAAGTCCTTTGCGGAGGAGCTCCTACGAGCAGTACTTC,CASSDSLSPLRRSSYEQYF
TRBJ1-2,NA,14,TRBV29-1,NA,TGCAGCGTTGAAAGGGGGTTAGGGGTGGCTGGCTACACCTTC,CSVERGLGVAGYTF